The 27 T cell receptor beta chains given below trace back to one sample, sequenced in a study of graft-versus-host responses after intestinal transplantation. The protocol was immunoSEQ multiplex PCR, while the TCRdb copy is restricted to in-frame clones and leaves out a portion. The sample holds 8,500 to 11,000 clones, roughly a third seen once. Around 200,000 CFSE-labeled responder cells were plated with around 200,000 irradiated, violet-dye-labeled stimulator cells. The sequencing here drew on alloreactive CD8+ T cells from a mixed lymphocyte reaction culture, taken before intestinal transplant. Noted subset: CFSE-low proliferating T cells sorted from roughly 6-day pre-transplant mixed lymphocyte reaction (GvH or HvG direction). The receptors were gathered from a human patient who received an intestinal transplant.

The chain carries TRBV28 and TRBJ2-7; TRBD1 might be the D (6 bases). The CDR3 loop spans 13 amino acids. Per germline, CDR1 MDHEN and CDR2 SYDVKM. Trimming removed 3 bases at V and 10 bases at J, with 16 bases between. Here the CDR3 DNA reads TGTGCCAGCAGTTTGGGGAGTGGGACAAGACAGTACTTC. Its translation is CASSLGSGTRQYF.

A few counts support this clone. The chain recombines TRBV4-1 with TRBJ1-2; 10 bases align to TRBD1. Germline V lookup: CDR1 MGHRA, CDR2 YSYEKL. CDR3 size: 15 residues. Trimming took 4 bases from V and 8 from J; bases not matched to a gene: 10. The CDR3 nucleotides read TGCGCCAGCAGCCGGGCGGGACAGGGGTTCTGGGGCTACACCTTC. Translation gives CASSRAGQGFWGYTF.

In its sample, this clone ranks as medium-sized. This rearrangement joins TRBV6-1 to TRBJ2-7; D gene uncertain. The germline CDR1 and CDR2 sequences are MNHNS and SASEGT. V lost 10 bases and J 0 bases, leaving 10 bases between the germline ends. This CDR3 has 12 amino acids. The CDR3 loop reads CATHRFSYEQYF. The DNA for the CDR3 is TGTGCCACCCACAGATTCTCCTACGAGCAGTACTTC.

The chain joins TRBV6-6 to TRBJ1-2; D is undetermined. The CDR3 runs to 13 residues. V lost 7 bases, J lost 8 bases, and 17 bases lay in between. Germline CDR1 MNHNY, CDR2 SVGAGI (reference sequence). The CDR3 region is CASTRHHRRGYTF. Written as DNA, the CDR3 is TGTGCCAGCACCAGACACCACCGGAGGGGCTACACCTTC.

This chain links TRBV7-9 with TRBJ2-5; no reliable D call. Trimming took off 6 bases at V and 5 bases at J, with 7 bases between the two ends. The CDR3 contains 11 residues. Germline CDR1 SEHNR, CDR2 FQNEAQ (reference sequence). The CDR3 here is CASSTRETQYF. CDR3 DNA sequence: TGTGCCAGCAGTACTCGGGAGACCCAGTACTTC.

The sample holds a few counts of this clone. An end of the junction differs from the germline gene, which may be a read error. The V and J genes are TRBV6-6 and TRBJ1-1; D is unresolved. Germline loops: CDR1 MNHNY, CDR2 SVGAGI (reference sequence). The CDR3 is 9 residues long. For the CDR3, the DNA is TGTGCCAGCAGTTACCCTCATGAGTTT. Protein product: CASSYPHEF.

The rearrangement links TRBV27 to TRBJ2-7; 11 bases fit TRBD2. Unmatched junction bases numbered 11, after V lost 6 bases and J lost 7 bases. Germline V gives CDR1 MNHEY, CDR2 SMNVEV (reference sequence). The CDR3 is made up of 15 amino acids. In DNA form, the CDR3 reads TGTGCCAGCAGCCTACTAGCGGGAGCTCTCTGGGAGCAGTACTTC. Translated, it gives CASSLLAGALWEQYF.

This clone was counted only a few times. The CDR3 spells CASSLGATNTDTQYF. In DNA form, the CDR3 reads TGTGCCAGCAGCCTAGGGGCGACCAACACAGATACGCAGTATTTT. The V call is TRBV9, the J call TRBJ2-3; D is perhaps TRBD1 (5 bases). The germline V gene has CDR1 SGDLS and CDR2 YYNGEE. CDR3 length: 15 amino acids. V was pared by 4 bases and J by 2 bases, with 14 bases between.

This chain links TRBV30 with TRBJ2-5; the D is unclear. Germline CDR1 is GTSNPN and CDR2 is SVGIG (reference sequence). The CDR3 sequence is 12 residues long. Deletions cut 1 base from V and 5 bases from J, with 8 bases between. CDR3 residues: CAWSAVRETQYF. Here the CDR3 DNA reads TGTGCCTGGAGTGCTGTACGGGAGACCCAGTACTTC.

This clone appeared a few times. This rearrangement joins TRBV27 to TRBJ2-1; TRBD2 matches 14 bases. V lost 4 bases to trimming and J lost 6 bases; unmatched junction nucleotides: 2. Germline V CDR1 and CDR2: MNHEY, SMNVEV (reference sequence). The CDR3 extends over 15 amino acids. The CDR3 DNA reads TGTGCCAGCAGTTCAGGGACTAGCGGGAGCAATGAGCAGTTCTTC. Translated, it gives CASSSGTSGSNEQFF.

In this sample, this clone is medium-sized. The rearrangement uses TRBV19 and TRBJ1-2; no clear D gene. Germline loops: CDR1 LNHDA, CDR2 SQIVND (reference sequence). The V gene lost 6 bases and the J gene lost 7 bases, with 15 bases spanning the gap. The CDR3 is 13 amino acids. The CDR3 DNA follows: TGTGCCAGTAGGAAGACTGGGGAGCGTGGCTACACCTTC. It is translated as CASRKTGERGYTF. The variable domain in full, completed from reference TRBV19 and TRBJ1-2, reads DGGITQSPKYLFRKEGQNVTLSCEQNLNHDAMYWYRQDPGQGLRLIYYSQIVNDFQKGDIAEGYSVSREKKESFPLTVTSAQKNPTAFYLCASRKTGERGYTFGSGTRLTVV.

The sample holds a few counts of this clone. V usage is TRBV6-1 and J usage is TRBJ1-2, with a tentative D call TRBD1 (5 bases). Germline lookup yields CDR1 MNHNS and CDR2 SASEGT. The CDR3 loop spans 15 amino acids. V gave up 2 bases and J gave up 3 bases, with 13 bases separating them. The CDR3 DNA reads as TGTGCCAGCAGTGAACACAGGATCCGCCACTATGGCTACACCTTC. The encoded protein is CASSEHRIRHYGYTF.

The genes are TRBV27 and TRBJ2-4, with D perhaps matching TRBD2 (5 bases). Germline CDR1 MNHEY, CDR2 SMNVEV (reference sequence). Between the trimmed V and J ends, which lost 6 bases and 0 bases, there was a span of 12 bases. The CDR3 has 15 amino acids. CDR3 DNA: TGTGCCAGCAGAACGGCGCGGGTAGCCAAAAACATTCAGTACTTC. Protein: CASRTARVAKNIQYF.

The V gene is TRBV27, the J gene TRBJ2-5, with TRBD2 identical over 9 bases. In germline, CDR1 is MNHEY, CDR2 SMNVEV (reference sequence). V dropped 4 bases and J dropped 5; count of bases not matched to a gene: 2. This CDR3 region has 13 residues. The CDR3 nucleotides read TGTGCCAGCAGTTGGGCGGGGGGGGAGACCCAGTACTTC. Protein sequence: CASSWAGGETQYF.

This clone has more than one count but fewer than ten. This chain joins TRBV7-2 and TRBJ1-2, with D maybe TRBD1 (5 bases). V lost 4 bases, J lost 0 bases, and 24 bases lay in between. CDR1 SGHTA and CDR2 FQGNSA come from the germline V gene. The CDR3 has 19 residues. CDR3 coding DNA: TGTGCCAGCAGCTGGCGCAGGGATCCACTCGCTCAAGCTAACTATGGCTACACCTTC. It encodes CASSWRRDPLAQANYGYTF.

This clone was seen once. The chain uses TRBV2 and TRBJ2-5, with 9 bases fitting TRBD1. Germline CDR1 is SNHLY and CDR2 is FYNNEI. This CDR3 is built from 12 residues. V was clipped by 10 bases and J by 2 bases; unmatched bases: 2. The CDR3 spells CANGQGQETQYF. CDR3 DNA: TGTGCCAACGGACAGGGGCAAGAGACCCAGTACTTC.

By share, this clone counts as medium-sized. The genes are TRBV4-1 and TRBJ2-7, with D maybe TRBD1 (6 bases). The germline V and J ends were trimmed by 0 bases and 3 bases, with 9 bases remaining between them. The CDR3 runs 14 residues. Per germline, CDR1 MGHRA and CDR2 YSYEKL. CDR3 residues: CASSQEGQDYEQYF. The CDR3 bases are TGCGCCAGCAGCCAAGAGGGACAAGACTACGAGCAGTACTTC.

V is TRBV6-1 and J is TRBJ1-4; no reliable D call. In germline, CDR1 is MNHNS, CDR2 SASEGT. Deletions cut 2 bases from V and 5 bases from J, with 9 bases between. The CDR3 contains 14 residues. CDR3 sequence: CASSEFLLNEKLFF. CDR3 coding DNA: TGTGCCAGCAGTGAATTTCTTTTGAATGAAAAACTGTTTTTT.

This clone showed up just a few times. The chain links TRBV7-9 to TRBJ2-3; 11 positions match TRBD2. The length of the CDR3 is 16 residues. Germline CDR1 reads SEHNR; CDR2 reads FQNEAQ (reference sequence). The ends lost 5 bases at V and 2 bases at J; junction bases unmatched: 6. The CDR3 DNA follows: TGTGCCAGCAGCACCCTAGCGGGGGGACCCACAGATACGCAGTATTTT. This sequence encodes CASSTLAGGPTDTQYF.

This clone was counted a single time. CDR3 loop: CASRSKGWWGGDKNIQYF. Here the CDR3 DNA reads TGTGCCAGCAGATCAAAAGGGTGGTGGGGGGGGGACAAAAACATTCAGTACTTC. The V gene is TRBV27, the J gene TRBJ2-4, with TRBD2 identical over 7 bases. The CDR3 runs to 18 residues. After removal of 6 bases from V and 3 bases from J, the junction contained 17 bases not matched to a gene. Germline V CDR1 and CDR2: MNHEY, SMNVEV (reference sequence).

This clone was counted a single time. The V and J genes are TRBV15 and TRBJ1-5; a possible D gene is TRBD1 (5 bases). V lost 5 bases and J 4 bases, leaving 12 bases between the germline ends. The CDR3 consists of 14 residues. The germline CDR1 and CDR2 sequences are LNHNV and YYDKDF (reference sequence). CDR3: CATSLGRGNQPQHF. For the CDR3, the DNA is TGTGCCACCAGCTTGGGGCGGGGGAATCAGCCCCAGCATTTT.

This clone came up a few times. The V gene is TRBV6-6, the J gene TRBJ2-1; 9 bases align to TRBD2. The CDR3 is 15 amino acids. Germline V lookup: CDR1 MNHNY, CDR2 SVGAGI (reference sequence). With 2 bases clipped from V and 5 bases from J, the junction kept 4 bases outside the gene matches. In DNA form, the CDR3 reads TGTGCCAGCAGTTACCAAGCGGGAGGCAACAATGAGCAGTTCTTC. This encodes CASSYQAGGNNEQFF.

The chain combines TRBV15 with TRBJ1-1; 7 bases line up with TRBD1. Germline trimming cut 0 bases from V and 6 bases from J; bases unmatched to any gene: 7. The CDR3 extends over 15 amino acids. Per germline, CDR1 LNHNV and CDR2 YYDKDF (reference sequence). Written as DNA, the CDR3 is TGTGCCACCAGCAGAGACGGGGCCACAGGGGCTGAAGCTTTCTTT. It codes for CATSRDGATGAEAFF.

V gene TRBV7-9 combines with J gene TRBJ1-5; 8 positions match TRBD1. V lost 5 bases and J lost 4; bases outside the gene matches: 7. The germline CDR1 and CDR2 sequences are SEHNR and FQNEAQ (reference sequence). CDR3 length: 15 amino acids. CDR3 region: CASSTDRAPNQPQHF. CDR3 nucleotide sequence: TGTGCCAGCAGCACGGACAGGGCCCCTAATCAGCCCCAGCATTTT.

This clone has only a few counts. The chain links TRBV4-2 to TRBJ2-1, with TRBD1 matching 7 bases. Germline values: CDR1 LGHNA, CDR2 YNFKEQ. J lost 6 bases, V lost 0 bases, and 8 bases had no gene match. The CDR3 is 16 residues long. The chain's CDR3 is CASSQDRGGHPNEQFF. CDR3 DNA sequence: TGTGCCAGCAGCCAAGATAGAGGGGGCCATCCCAATGAGCAGTTCTTC.

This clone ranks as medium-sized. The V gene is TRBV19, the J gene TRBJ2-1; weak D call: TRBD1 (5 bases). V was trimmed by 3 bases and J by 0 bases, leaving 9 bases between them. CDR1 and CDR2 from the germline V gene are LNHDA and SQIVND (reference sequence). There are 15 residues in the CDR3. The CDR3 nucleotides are TGTGCCAGTAGTATTCAGGGTAGCTCCTACAATGAGCAGTTCTTC. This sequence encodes CASSIQGSSYNEQFF.

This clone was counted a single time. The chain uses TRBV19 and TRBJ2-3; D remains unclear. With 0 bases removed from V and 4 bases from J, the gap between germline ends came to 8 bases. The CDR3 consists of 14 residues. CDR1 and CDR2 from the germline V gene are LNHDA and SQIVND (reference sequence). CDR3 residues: CASSIEPGADTQYF. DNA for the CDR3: TGTGCCAGTAGTATAGAGCCCGGAGCAGATACGCAGTATTTT.